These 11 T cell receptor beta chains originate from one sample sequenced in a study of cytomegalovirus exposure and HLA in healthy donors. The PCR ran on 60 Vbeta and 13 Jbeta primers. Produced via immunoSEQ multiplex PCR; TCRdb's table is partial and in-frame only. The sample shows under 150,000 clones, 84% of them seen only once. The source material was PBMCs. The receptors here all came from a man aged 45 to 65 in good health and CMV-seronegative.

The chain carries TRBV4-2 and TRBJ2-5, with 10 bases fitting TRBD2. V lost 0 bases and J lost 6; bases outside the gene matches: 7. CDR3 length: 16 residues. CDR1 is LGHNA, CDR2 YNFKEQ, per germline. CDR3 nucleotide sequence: TGTGCCAGCAGCCAAGATCACAGCGGGGGGGCCCAGACCCAGTACTTC. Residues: CASSQDHSGGAQTQYF.

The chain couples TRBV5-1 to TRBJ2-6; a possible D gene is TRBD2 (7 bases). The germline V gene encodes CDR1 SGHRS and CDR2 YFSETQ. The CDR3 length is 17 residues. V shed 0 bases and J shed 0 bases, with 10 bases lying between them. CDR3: CASSLEGGVSGANVLTF. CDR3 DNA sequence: TGCGCCAGCAGCTTGGAAGGGGGGGTCTCTGGGGCCAACGTCCTGACTTTC.

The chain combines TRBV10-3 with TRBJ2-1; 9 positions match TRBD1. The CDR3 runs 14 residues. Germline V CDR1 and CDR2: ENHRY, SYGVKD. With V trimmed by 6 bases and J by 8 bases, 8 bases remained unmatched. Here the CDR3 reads CAISAGTGLDEQFF. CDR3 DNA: TGTGCCATCAGCGCCGGGACAGGGTTGGATGAGCAGTTCTTC.

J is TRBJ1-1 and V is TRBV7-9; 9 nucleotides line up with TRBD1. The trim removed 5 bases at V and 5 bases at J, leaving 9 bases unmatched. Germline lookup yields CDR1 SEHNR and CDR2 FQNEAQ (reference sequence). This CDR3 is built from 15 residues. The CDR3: CASSLKQGARTEAFF. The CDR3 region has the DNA TGTGCCAGCAGCCTGAAACAGGGGGCGCGGACTGAAGCTTTCTTT.

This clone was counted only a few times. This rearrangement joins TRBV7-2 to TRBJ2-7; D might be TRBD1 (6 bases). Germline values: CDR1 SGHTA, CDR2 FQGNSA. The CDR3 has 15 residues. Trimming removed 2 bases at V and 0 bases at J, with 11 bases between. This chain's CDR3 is CASSLIQGSSYEQYF. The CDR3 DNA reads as TGTGCCAGCAGCTTAATACAGGGAAGCTCCTACGAGCAGTACTTC.

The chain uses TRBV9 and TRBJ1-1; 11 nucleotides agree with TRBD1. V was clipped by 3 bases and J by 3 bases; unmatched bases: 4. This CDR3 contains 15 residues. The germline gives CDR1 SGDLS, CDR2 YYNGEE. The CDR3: CASSAGTGGYTEAFF. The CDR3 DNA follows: TGTGCCAGCAGCGCTGGGACAGGGGGTTACACTGAAGCTTTCTTT.

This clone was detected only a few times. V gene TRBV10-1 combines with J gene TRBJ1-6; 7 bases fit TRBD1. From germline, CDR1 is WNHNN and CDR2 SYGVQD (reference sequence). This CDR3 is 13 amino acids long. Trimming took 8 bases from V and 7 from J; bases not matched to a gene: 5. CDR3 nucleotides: TGCGCCAGCTCGGACAGGAGCAATTCACCCCTCCACTTT. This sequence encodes CASSDRSNSPLHF.

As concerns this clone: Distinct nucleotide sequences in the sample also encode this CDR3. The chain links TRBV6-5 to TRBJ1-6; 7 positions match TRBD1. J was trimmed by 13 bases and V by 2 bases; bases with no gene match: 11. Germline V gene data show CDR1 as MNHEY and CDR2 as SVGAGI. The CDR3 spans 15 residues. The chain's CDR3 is CASSYRNRGGSPLHF. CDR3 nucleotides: TGTGCCAGCAGTTACAGGAACAGGGGAGGATCCCCCCTCCACTTT.

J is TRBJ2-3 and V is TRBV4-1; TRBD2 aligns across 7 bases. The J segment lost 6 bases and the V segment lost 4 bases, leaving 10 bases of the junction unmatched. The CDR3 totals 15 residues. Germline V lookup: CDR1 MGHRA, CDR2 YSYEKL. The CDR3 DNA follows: TGCGCCAGCAGCCCGGGGACTATAAGTGTGGATACGCAGTATTTT. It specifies CASSPGTISVDTQYF.

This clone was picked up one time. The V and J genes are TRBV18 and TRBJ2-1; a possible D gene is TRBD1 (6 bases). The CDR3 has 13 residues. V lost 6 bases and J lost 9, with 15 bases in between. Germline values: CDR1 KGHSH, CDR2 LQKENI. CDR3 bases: TGTGCCAGCTCTCCGACGCCAGGGGCTGAGCAGTTCTTC. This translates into CASSPTPGAEQFF.

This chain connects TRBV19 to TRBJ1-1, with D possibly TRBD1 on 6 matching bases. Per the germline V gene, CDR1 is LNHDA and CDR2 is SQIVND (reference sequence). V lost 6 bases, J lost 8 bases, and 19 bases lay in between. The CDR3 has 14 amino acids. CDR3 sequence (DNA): TGTGCCAGTAGACCCGGGCCCAGGGGTTCCGAAGCTTTCTTT. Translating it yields CASRPGPRGSEAFF. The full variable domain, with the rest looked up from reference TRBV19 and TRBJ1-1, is DGGITQSPKYLFRKEGQNVTLSCEQNLNHDAMYWYRQDPGQGLRLIYYSQIVNDFQKGDIAEGYSVSREKKESFPLTVTSAQKNPTAFYLCASRPGPRGSEAFFGQGTRLTVV.